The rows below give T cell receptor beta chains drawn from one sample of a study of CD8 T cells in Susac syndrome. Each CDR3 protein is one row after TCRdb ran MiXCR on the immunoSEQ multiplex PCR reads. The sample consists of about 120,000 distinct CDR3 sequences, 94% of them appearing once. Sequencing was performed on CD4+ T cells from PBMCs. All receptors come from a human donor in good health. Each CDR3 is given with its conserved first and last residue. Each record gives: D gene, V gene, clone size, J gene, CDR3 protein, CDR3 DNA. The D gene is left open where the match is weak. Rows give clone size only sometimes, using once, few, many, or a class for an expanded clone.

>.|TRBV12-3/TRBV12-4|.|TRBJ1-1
CASSSWDKDTEAFF
TGTGCCAGCAGTTCGTGGGACAAAGACACTGAAGCTTTCTTT
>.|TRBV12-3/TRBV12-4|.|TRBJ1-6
CASSPVRNSPLHF
TGTGCCAGCAGCCCAGTGAGGAATTCACCCCTCCACTTT
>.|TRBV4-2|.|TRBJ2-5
CASSQDLRETQYF
TGTGCCAGCAGCCAAGATCTGCGGGAGACCCAGTACTTC
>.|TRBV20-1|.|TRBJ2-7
CSARDRRQSSYEQYF
TGCAGTGCTAGAGATCGTAGACAGAGCTCCTACGAGCAGTACTTC
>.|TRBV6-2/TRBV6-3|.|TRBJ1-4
CASVTGPGEKLFF
TGTGCCAGCGTTACAGGTCCTGGTGAAAAACTGTTTTTT
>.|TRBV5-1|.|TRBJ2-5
CASSLGAEGETQYF
TGCGCCAGCAGCTTGGGAGCGGAGGGAGAGACCCAGTACTTC
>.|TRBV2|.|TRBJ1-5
CASTGQHPQPQHF
TGTGCCAGCACGGGGCAGCACCCTCAGCCCCAGCATTTT
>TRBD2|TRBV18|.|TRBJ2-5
CASSPEGLAGGIHQTQYF
TGTGCCAGCTCACCAGAGGGACTAGCGGGAGGCATCCACCAGACCCAGTACTTC
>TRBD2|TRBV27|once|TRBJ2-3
CASSLASGGRKYF
TGTGCCAGCAGTTTGGCTAGCGGGGGCCGTAAGTATTTT
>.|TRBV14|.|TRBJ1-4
CASSQDLGWSEKLFF
TGTGCCAGCAGCCAAGATCTCGGGTGGAGTGAAAAACTGTTTTTT
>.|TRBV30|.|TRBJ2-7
CAWSKGHSYEQYF
TGTGCCTGGAGTAAAGGACACTCCTACGAGCAGTACTTC
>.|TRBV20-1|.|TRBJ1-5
CSARVGRGNQPQHF
TGCAGTGCTAGAGTTGGACGAGGCAATCAGCCCCAGCATTTT
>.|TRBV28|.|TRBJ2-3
CASTLPSLGDTQYF
TGTGCCAGCACCCTCCCGAGTCTGGGAGATACGCAGTATTTT
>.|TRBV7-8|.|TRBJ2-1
CASSPHGDEQFF
TGTGCCAGCAGCCCGCATGGCGATGAGCAGTTCTTC
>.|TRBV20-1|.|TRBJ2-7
CSARQGDLDYHEQYF
TGCAGTGCTAGACAAGGGGACTTAGACTACCACGAGCAGTACTTC
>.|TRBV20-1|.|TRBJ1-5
CSARDPAGSQPQHF
TGCAGTGCTAGAGATCCGGCCGGATCACAGCCCCAGCATTTT
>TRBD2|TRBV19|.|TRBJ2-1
CASSIEGTSGRLGEYNEQFF
TGTGCCAGTAGTATAGAAGGGACTAGCGGGAGACTTGGAGAGTACAATGAGCAGTTCTTC
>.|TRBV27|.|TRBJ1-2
CASSTSSDVYGYTF
.
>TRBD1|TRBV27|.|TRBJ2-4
CASRLRNEGQDIAKNIQYF
TGTGCCAGCAGATTAAGAAACGAAGGACAGGACATAGCCAAAAACATTCAGTACTTC
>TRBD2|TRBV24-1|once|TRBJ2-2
CATGGVTGELFF
TGTGCCACCGGGGGGGTCACCGGGGAGCTGTTTTTT
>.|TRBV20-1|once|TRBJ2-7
CSARQSGPYEQYF
TGCAGTGCTAGACAAAGCGGCCCATACGAGCAGTACTTC
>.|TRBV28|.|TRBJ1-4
CASSLVLEKLFF
TGTGCCAGCAGTTTGGTATTGGAAAAACTGTTTTTT
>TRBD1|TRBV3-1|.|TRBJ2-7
CASSLGSGWDSSYEQYF
TGTGCCAGCAGCCTAGGGAGTGGTTGGGACAGCTCCTACGAGCAGTACTTC
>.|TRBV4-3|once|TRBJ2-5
CASSQEWQGHIQETQYF
TGCGCCAGCAGCCAAGAATGGCAGGGGCACATCCAGGAGACCCAGTACTTC
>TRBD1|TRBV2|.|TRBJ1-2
CASSDRTGLYGYTF
TGTGCCAGCAGTGACAGGACAGGGCTCTATGGCTACACCTTC
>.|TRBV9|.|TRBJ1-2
CASSAAPRNYGYTF
TGTGCCAGCAGCGCGGCCCCAAGGAACTATGGCTACACCTTC
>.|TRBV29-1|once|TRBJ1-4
CSVNRGIEKLFF
TGCAGCGTAAACCGGGGAATTGAAAAACTGTTTTTT
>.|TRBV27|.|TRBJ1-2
CASSPGTWDGYTF
TGTGCCAGCAGTCCTGGGACCTGGGACGGCTACACCTTC
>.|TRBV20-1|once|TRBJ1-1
CSARWTVSKTEAFF
TGCAGTGCTAGGTGGACAGTCTCGAAAACTGAAGCTTTCTTT
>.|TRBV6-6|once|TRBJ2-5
CASSYARDQETQYF
TGTGCCAGCAGTTACGCAAGGGACCAAGAGACCCAGTACTTC
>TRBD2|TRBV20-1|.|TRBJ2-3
CSASRTSGSTDTQYF
TGCAGTGCTAGCCGGACTAGCGGGAGTACAGATACGCAGTATTTT
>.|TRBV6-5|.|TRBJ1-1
CASSYSAHFRNTEAFF
TGTGCCAGCAGTTACTCGGCCCATTTTCGGAACACTGAAGCTTTCTTT
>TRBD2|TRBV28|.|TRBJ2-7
CASSSPSGSPYEQYF
TGTGCCAGCAGTTCCCCTAGCGGGAGCCCCTACGAGCAGTACTTC
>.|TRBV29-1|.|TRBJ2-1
CSVEDGRVFF
TGCAGCGTTGAAGATGGGCGGGTGTTCTTC
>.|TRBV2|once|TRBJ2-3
CASRSGADTQYF
TGTGCCAGCAGATCAGGGGCAGATACGCAGTATTTT
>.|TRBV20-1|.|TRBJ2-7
CSASHREYEQYF
TGCAGTGCTAGTCACAGGGAATACGAGCAGTACTTC
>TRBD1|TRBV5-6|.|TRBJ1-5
CASSAQGASHGNQPQHF
TGTGCCAGCAGTGCGCAGGGGGCGAGTCATGGCAATCAGCCCCAGCATTTT
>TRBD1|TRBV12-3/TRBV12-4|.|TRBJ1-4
CASSRTGGGEKLFF
TGTGCCAGCAGCCGGACAGGGGGGGGTGAAAAACTGTTTTTT
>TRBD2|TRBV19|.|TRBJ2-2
CASSVQTGLAGAGELFF
TGTGCCAGTAGTGTCCAAACCGGACTAGCGGGAGCCGGGGAGCTGTTTTTT